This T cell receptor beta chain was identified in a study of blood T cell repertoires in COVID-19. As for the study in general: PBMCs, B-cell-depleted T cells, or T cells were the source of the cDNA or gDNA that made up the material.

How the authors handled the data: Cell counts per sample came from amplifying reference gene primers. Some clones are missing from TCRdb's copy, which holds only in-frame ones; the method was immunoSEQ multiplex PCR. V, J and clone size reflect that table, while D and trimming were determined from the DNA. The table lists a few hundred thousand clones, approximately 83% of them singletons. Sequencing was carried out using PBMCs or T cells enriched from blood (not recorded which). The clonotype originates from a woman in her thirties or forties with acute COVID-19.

The chain's CDR3 is CASSPSGSMHEQYF. The CDR3 DNA is TGTGCCAGCTCACCCTCCGGTAGTATGCACGAGCAGTACTTC. The chain has TRBV18 and TRBJ2-7; D unclear. The CDR3 extends over 14 amino acids. CDR1 is KGHSH and CDR2 is LQKENI in the germline V gene. V dropped 3 bases and J dropped 5 bases, with 14 bases sitting between them.